Listed here are 27 T cell receptor beta chains from one sample, sequenced in a study of cytomegalovirus exposure and HLA in healthy donors. It was with 60 Vbeta and 13 Jbeta primers that the PCR ran. Sequencing used immunoSEQ multiplex PCR; TCRdb keeps in-frame clones, though not all of them. This sample has 65,000 to 75,000 clones, with around 78% found just once. Material: PBMCs. These receptor sequences come from a man in his fifties in good health and CMV-seronegative.

This clone was seen once. The gene calls are TRBV5-1 and TRBJ2-7; the D gene is possibly TRBD2 (7 bases). The CDR3 totals 15 residues. Germline V lookup: CDR1 SGHRS, CDR2 YFSETQ. V shed 4 bases and J shed 2 bases, with 16 bases lying between them. CDR3 protein: CASSLGGTTTYEQYF. CDR3 bases: TGCGCCAGCAGCCTGGGGGGGACAACTACCTACGAGCAGTACTTC.

Sample share makes this clone medium-sized. The genes are TRBV5-7 and TRBJ2-7; tentatively, D is TRBD2 (6 bases). TRBV5-7 is labeled an ORF, and its function is uncertain. The CDR3 spans 16 residues. The V end was cut by 6 bases, the J end by 1 base, with 20 bases between. CDR3 sequence reads: CASTSKRLAGSYEQYF. The CDR3 DNA follows: TGTGCCAGCACCTCAAAAAGACTTGCGGGGTCCTACGAGCAGTACTTC.

The gene calls are TRBV7-9 and TRBJ2-2; D remains unclear. Germline V gene data show CDR1 as SEHNR and CDR2 as FQNEAQ (reference sequence). The CDR3 runs 14 residues. The V gene lost 2 bases and the J gene lost 5 bases, with 9 bases spanning the gap. CDR3 sequence: CASSLLHGTGELFF. In DNA form, the CDR3 reads TGTGCCAGCAGCTTACTTCACGGGACCGGGGAGCTGTTTTTT.

This chain joins TRBV27 and TRBJ2-7; the match to TRBD2 covers 10 bases. The CDR3 has 14 residues. Germline assignment: CDR1 MNHEY and CDR2 SMNVEV (reference sequence). Losses at the gene ends were 6 bases for V and 5 bases for J; bases not matched to a gene: 7. The CDR3 region is CASRKLAGLNEQYF. DNA for the CDR3: TGTGCCAGCAGAAAACTAGCGGGACTGAACGAGCAGTACTTC.

The V and J genes are TRBV7-9 and TRBJ2-3; a possible D gene is TRBD1 (8 bases). Trimming cost V 4 bases and J 4 bases, with 15 bases left between them. Germline V gives CDR1 SEHNR, CDR2 FQNEAQ (reference sequence). The CDR3 sequence is 15 residues long. This CDR3 is CASSSGQGGSDTQYF. The CDR3 DNA reads TGTGCCAGCAGCTCAGGACAGGGAGGGTCAGATACGCAGTATTTT.

The J gene is TRBJ2-1, the V gene TRBV5-1; 11 nucleotides line up with TRBD2. The CDR3 consists of 15 residues. The germline gives CDR1 SGHRS, CDR2 YFSETQ. J gave up 10 bases and V 2 bases, and 8 bases lay outside the gene matches. The CDR3 loop is CASSLTSGSYREQFF. The CDR3 DNA reads TGCGCCAGCAGCTTAACTAGCGGGAGTTATCGCGAGCAGTTCTTC.

The chain is built from TRBV30 and TRBJ1-1; possible D gene TRBD1, 6 bases. Per the germline V gene, CDR1 is GTSNPN and CDR2 is SVGIG (reference sequence). The CDR3 covers 13 residues. Trimming cost V 4 bases and J 6 bases, with 15 bases left between them. The DNA of the CDR3 is TGTGCCTGGAAACCAGGGGACGCCGCTGAAGCTTTCTTT. It codes for CAWKPGDAAEAFF.

The rearrangement uses TRBV4-2 and TRBJ2-7; TRBD2 matches 12 bases. In germline, CDR1 is LGHNA, CDR2 YNFKEQ. This CDR3 is built from 19 residues. After removal of 0 bases from V and 7 bases from J, the junction contained 16 bases not matched to a gene. For the CDR3, the DNA is TGTGCCAGCAGCCAAGAACTAAAAACCCGGACTAGCGGGAATAGTGAGCAGTACTTC. As protein: CASSQELKTRTSGNSEQYF.

The chain links TRBV5-5 to TRBJ2-7; 10 nucleotides agree with TRBD1. The trim removed 4 bases at V and 7 bases at J, leaving 11 bases unmatched. Germline V lookup: CDR1 SGHKS, CDR2 YYEKEE (reference sequence). There are 15 residues in the CDR3. CDR3 sequence reads: CASSPTIGTGEEQYF. CDR3 in DNA: TGTGCCAGCAGCCCAACCATAGGGACAGGGGAAGAGCAGTACTTC.

This clone was observed a handful of times. The V gene is TRBV7-9, the J gene TRBJ1-5, with 9 bases fitting TRBD1. J was trimmed by 5 bases and V by 3 bases; bases with no gene match: 8. Germline CDR1 SEHNR, CDR2 FQNEAQ (reference sequence). This CDR3 is 16 amino acids long. CDR3 sequence: CASSFGTTGGYQPQHF. The CDR3 DNA follows: TGTGCCAGCAGCTTTGGGACGACAGGGGGTTATCAGCCCCAGCATTTT.

V usage is TRBV7-9 and J usage is TRBJ2-7; 10 nucleotides match TRBD1. Germline V gene data show CDR1 as SEHNR and CDR2 as FQNEAQ (reference sequence). The V segment lost 2 bases and the J segment 2 bases; nucleotides outside the gene matches: 3. This CDR3 region has 15 residues. The CDR3 nucleotides read TGTGCCAGCAGCTTATCGGGGACAGGGGCCTACGAGCAGTACTTC. Amino acids: CASSLSGTGAYEQYF. Full variable domain (rest looked up from reference TRBV7-9 and TRBJ2-7): DTGVSQNPRHKITKRGQNVTFRCDPISEHNRLYWYRQTLGQGPEFLTYFQNEAQLEKSRLLSDRFSAERPKGSFSTLEIQRTEQGDSAMYLCASSLSGTGAYEQYFGPGTRLTVT.

This chain connects TRBV5-4 to TRBJ2-7, with TRBD1 as a possible D gene (6 bases). Per germline, CDR1 SGHNT and CDR2 YYREEE (reference sequence). There are 14 residues in the CDR3. V was cut by 0 bases and J by 6 bases, with 13 bases left in between. CDR3 loop: CASSLDRAKSEQYF. The CDR3 DNA follows: TGTGCCAGCAGCTTGGACAGGGCGAAGAGCGAGCAGTACTTC.

The J gene is TRBJ2-1, the V gene TRBV29-1, with 7 bases lining up with TRBD1. V was clipped by 6 bases and J by 2 bases; unmatched bases: 7. Germline CDR1 is SQVTM and CDR2 is ANQGSEA. This CDR3 spans 14 amino acids. DNA for the CDR3: TGCAGCGTAGCGACAGGGCAAGCCTACAATGAGCAGTTCTTC. The encoded protein is CSVATGQAYNEQFF.

The J gene is TRBJ1-1, the V gene TRBV6-6; D might be TRBD1 (6 bases). Germline loops: CDR1 MNHNY, CDR2 SVGAGI (reference sequence). Trimming removed 8 bases from V and 1 base from J, with 14 bases in between. The CDR3 contains 14 residues. As DNA, the CDR3 is TGTGCCAGCGACAGAGGGACACCGAACACTGAAGCTTTCTTT. The encoded protein is CASDRGTPNTEAFF.

The chain links TRBV11-3 to TRBJ1-1, with D possibly being TRBD1 (6 bases). V lost 6 bases and J lost 1, with 15 bases in between. CDR3 size: 15 residues. The V gene's germline CDR1 is SGHNT and CDR2 YENEEA. The CDR3 protein is CASRPPGHPNTEAFF. As DNA, the CDR3 is TGTGCCAGCAGACCTCCGGGACATCCGAACACTGAAGCTTTCTTT.

The chain has TRBV9 and TRBJ1-1; D ambiguous. Trimming cost V 0 bases and J 8 bases, with 11 bases left between them. The CDR3 runs 13 residues. The germline CDR1 and CDR2 sequences are SGDLS and YYNGEE. CDR3 amino acids: CASSVDSRGEAFF. The CDR3 region has the DNA TGTGCCAGCAGCGTAGATTCTCGGGGAGAAGCTTTCTTT. Complete variable domain (other parts from reference TRBV9 and TRBJ1-1): DSGVTQTPKHLITATGQRVTLRCSPRSGDLSVYWYQQSLDQGLQFLIQYYNGEERAKGNILERFSAQQFPDLHSELNLSSLELGDSALYFCASSVDSRGEAFFGQGTRLTVV.

This clone was observed once. This sequence joins TRBV7-9 and TRBJ1-1; 8 bases are shared with TRBD1. The V segment lost 2 bases and the J segment 4 bases; nucleotides outside the gene matches: 3. CDR1 is SEHNR, CDR2 FQNEAQ, per germline (reference sequence). The CDR3 is 14 residues long. CDR3 sequence: CASSLQGASTEAFF. As DNA, the CDR3 is TGTGCCAGCAGCTTACAGGGGGCGAGCACTGAAGCTTTCTTT.

This clone was recorded once. This chain uses TRBV28 with TRBJ2-1; TRBD1 might be the D (6 bases). V was shortened by 2 bases and J by 15 bases, with 20 bases between the two germline ends. Germline V CDR1 and CDR2: MDHEN, SYDVKM. The CDR3 length is 14 residues. The CDR3 DNA follows: TGTGCCAGCAGTTTAGTGTCAGGGGCCCCGAGCGGGTTCTTC. It encodes CASSLVSGAPSGFF. Looking up the rest from reference TRBV28 and TRBJ2-1 gives the full variable domain: DVKVTQSSRYLVKRTGEKVFLECVQDMDHENMFWYRQDPGLGLRLIYFSYDVKMKEKGDIPEGYSVSREKKERFSLILESASTNQTSMYLCASSLVSGAPSGFFGPGTRLTVL.

This clone was seen more than once but under ten times. The chain couples TRBV6-1 to TRBJ1-1; D is ambiguous. The ends were cut back, 7 bases at V and 7 bases at J, with 13 bases in the middle. CDR3 size: 12 residues. Germline CDR1 MNHNS, CDR2 SASEGT. This chain's CDR3 is CASKLRGIEAFF. The DNA for the CDR3 is TGTGCCAGCAAGCTCCGGGGTATTGAAGCTTTCTTT.

This chain uses TRBV5-1 with TRBJ1-2; 9 bases agree with TRBD1. Germline V CDR1 and CDR2: SGHRS, YFSETQ. Trimming cost V 5 bases and J 6 bases; bases outside gene matches: 5. The CDR3 runs to 13 residues. The CDR3 loop reads CASRAGTGNGYTF. CDR3 DNA sequence: TGCGCCAGCAGGGCCGGGACAGGGAATGGCTACACCTTC.

The count of this clone is one. The chain carries TRBV6-1 and TRBJ1-2; D is perhaps TRBD1 (5 bases). With 1 base removed from V and 7 bases from J, the gap between germline ends came to 10 bases. CDR1 and CDR2 from the germline V gene are MNHNS and SASEGT. The CDR3 sequence is 13 residues long. CDR3 DNA: TGTGCCAGCAGTGAAGGAAAAAGGGGTGGCTACACCTTC. Amino acid sequence: CASSEGKRGGYTF.

The sample holds one count of this clone. The chain combines TRBV25-1 with TRBJ2-1, with TRBD2 as a possible D gene (5 bases). Between the trimmed V and J ends, which lost 0 bases and 8 bases, there was a span of 11 bases. Germline V lookup: CDR1 MGHDK, CDR2 SYGVNS. The CDR3 consists of 14 residues. CDR3 protein: CASSEYTGTHEQFF. The CDR3 DNA is TGTGCCAGCAGTGAATATACGGGAACCCATGAGCAGTTCTTC. Complete variable domain (other parts from reference TRBV25-1 and TRBJ2-1): EADIYQTPRYLVIGTGKKITLECSQTMGHDKMYWYQQDPGMELHLIHYSYGVNSTEKGDLSSESTVSRIRTEHFPLTLESARPSHTSQYLCASSEYTGTHEQFFGPGTRLTVL.

The CDR3 here is CAWTPGPRGYTF. The CDR3 DNA sequence: TGTGCCTGGACCCCCGGTCCGAGGGGCTACACCTTC. The chain is built from TRBV30 and TRBJ1-2, with D unclear. Germline V gives CDR1 GTSNPN, CDR2 SVGIG (reference sequence). The CDR3 is 12 residues long. Deletions cut 4 bases from V and 8 bases from J, with 14 bases between.

The chain employs TRBV6-5 and TRBJ2-1; 9 nucleotides match TRBD2. Trimming at V came to 2 bases and at J to 5 bases, leaving 1 base not matched to a gene. Germline values: CDR1 MNHEY, CDR2 SVGAGI. The CDR3 consists of 14 residues. As DNA, the CDR3 is TGTGCCAGCAGTTACGGCGGGAGGGACAATGAGCAGTTCTTC. Translation gives CASSYGGRDNEQFF.

V and J are TRBV4-1 and TRBJ2-7; 10 bases align to TRBD1. Trimming took 3 bases from V and 4 from J; bases not matched to a gene: 6. Germline V CDR1 and CDR2: MGHRA, YSYEKL. CDR3 length equals 15 residues. The CDR3 loop reads CASSHMGQGMYEQYF. The CDR3 region has the DNA TGCGCCAGCAGCCACATGGGACAGGGGATGTACGAGCAGTACTTC.

This chain links TRBV7-9 with TRBJ1-4, with 8 bases identical to TRBD1. Germline values: CDR1 SEHNR, CDR2 FQNEAQ (reference sequence). Trimming removed 5 bases from V and 5 bases from J; junction bases left unmatched: 7. The CDR3 sequence is 15 residues long. CDR3 amino acids: CASSEGDRLNEKLFF. CDR3 coding DNA: TGTGCCAGCAGCGAGGGGGACAGGCTAAATGAAAAACTGTTTTTT.

The chain is built from TRBV6-1 and TRBJ1-2, with 7 bases that match TRBD1. J lost 4 bases, V lost 0 bases, and 5 bases had no gene match. Germline V CDR1 and CDR2: MNHNS, SASEGT. The CDR3 loop spans 15 amino acids. The chain's CDR3 is CASSEAVGTAYGYTF. For the CDR3, the DNA is TGTGCCAGCAGTGAAGCAGTCGGGACAGCCTATGGCTACACCTTC.